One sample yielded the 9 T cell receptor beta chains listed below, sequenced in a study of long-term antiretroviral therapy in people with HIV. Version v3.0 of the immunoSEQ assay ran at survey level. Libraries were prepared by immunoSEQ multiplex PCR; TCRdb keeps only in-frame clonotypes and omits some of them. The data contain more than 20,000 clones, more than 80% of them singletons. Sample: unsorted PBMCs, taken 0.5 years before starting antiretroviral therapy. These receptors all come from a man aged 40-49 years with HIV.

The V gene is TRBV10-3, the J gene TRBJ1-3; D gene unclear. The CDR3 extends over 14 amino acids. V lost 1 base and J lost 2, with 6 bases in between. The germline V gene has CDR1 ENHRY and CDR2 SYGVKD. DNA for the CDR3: TGTGCCATCAGTGAGTACGGCCCTGGAAACACCATATATTTT. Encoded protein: CAISEYGPGNTIYF.

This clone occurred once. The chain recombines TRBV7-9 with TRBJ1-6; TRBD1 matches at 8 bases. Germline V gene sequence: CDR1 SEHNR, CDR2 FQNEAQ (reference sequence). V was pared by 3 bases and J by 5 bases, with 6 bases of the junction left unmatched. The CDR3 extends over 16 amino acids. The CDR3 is CASSFDRGVNNSPLHF. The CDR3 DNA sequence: TGTGCCAGCAGCTTTGACAGGGGTGTCAATAATTCACCCCTCCACTTT.

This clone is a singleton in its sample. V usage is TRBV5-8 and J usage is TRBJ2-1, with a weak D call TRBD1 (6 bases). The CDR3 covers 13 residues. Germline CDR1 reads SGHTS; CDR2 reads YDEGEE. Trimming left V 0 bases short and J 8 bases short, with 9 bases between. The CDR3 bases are TGTGCCAGCAGCTTGGCCGCAGGGGATGAGCAGTTCTTC. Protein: CASSLAAGDEQFF.

The CDR3 nucleotides are TGTGCCAGCAGCGTAGGTCCCGGGGGAGGCTCCTACGAGCAGTACTTC. Translated: CASSVGPGGGSYEQYF. The chain links TRBV9 to TRBJ2-7; tentative D call: TRBD2 (6 bases). The V and J ends lost 0 bases and 0 bases respectively, with 13 bases between them. The CDR3 is 16 amino acids. The germline V gene has CDR1 SGDLS and CDR2 YYNGEE.

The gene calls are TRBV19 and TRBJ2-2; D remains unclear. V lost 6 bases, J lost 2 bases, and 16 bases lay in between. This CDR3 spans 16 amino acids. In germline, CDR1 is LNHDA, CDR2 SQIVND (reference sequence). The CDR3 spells CASRRATEINTGELFF. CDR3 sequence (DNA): TGTGCCAGTAGACGTGCGACGGAGATAAACACCGGGGAGCTGTTTTTT.

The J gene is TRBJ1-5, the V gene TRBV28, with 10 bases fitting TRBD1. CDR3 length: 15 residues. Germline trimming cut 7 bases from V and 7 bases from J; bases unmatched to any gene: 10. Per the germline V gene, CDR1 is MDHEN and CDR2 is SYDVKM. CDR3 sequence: CASTSRDRGTQPQHF. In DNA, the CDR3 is TGTGCCAGCACCTCCCGGGACAGGGGTACGCAGCCCCAGCATTTT.

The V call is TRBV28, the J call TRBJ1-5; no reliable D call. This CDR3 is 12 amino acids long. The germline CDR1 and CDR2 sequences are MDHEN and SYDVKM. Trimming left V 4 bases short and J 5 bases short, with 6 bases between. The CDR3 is CASSWVDQPQHF. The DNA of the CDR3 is TGTGCCAGCAGTTGGGTGGATCAGCCCCAGCATTTT.

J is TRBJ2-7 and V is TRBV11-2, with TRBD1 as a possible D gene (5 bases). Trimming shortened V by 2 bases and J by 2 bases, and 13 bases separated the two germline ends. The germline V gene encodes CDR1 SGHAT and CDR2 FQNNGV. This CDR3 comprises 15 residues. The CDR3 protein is CASSLFFRVTYEQYF. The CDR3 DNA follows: TGTGCCAGCAGCTTATTTTTCAGGGTAACCTACGAGCAGTACTTC.

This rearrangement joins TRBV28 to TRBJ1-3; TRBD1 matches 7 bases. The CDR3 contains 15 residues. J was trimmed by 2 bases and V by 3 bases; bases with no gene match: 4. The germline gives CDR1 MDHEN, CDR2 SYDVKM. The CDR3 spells CASSFAGGTGNTIYF. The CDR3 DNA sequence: TGTGCCAGCAGTTTCGCAGGGGGAACTGGAAACACCATATATTTT.